This TCR beta chain was retrieved from a study of control samples from healthy donors and cancer patients. The CDR3 spans 14 residues. With 5 bases removed from V and 1 base from J, the gap between germline ends came to 9 bases. Per germline, CDR1 MNHEY and CDR2 SVGAGI. Repertoires were generated with immunoSEQ multiplex PCR, while TCRdb's copy carries only in-frame clones and drops some. The repertoire holds around 140,000 clones, with approximately 93% as singletons. The chain is built from TRBV6-5 and TRBJ2-1; no definite D call. The material sequenced was blood. This receptor was obtained from a man aged 18 to 29 in good health. The CDR3 nucleotides are TGTGCCAGCAGTACTCGGTATTCCTACAATGAGCAGTTCTTC. It yields the protein CASSTRYSYNEQFF.